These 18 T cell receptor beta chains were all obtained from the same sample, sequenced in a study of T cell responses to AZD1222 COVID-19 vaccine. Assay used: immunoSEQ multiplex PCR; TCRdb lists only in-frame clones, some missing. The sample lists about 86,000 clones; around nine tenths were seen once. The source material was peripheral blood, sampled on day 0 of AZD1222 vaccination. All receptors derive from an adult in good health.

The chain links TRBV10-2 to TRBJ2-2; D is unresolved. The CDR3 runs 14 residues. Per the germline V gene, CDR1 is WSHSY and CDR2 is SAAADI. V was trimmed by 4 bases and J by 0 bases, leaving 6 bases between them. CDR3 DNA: TGCGCCAGCAGTGGCAGCGCGAACACCGGGGAGCTGTTTTTT. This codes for CASSGSANTGELFF.

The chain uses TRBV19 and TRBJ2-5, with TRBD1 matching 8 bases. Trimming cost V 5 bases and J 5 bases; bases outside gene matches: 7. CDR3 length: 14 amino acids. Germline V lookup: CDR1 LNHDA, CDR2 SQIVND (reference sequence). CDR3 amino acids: CASSRDRWEETQYF. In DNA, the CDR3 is TGTGCCAGTAGTCGGGACAGGTGGGAGGAGACCCAGTACTTC. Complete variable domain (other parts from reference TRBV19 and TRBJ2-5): DGGITQSPKYLFRKEGQNVTLSCEQNLNHDAMYWYRQDPGQGLRLIYYSQIVNDFQKGDIAEGYSVSREKKESFPLTVTSAQKNPTAFYLCASSRDRWEETQYFGPGTRLLVL.

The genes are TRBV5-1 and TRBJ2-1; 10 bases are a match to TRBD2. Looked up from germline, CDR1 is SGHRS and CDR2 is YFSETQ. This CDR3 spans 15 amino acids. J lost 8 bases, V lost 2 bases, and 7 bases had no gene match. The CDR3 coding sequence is TGCGCCAGCAGCTTAGCGGGGGGGCCGGGTGATGAGCAGTTCTTC. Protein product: CASSLAGGPGDEQFF.

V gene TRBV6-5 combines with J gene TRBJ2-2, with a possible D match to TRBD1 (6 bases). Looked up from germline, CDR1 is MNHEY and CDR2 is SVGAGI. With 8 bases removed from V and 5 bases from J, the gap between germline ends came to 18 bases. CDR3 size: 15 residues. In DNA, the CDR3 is TGTGCCAGCGGGATCCCAGGGGTGGGGACCGGGGAGCTGTTTTTT. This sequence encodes CASGIPGVGTGELFF.

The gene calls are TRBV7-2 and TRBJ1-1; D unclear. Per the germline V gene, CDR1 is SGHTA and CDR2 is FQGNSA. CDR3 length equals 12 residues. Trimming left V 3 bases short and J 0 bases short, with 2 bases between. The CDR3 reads CASSFLNTEAFF. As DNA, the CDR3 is TGTGCCAGCAGCTTTTTGAACACTGAAGCTTTCTTT.

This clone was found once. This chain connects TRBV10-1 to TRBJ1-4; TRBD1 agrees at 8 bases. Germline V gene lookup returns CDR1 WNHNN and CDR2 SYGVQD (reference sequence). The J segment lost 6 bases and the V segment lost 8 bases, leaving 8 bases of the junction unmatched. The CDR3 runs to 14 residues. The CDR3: CASGAGTGDEKLFF. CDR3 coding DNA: TGCGCCAGCGGCGCCGGGACAGGAGATGAAAAACTGTTTTTT.

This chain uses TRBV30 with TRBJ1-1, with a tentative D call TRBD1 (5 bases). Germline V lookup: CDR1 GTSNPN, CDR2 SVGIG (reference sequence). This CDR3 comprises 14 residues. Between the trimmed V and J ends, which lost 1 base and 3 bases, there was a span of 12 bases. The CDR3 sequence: CAWSGSRVDTEAFF. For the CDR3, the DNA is TGTGCCTGGAGTGGATCCAGGGTGGACACTGAAGCTTTCTTT.

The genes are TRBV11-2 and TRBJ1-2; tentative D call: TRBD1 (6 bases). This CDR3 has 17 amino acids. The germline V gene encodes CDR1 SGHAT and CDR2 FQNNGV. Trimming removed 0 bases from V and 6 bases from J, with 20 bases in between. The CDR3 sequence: CASSLDLVWGHGNGYTF. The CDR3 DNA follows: TGTGCCAGCAGCTTAGATCTGGTTTGGGGGCACGGAAATGGCTACACCTTC.

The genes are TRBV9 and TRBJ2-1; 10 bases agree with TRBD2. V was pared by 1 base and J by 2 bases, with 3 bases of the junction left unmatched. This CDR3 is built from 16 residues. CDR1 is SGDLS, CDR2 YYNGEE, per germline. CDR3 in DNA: TGTGCCAGCAGCGTAAGTACTAGCGGGACCTACAATGAGCAGTTCTTC. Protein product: CASSVSTSGTYNEQFF.

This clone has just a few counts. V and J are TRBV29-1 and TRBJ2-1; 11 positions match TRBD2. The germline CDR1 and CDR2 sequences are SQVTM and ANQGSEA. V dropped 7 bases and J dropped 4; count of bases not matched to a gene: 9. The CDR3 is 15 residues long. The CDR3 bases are TGCAGCGCTAAGACAGGGACTAGCGGATACAATGAGCAGTTCTTC. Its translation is CSAKTGTSGYNEQFF.

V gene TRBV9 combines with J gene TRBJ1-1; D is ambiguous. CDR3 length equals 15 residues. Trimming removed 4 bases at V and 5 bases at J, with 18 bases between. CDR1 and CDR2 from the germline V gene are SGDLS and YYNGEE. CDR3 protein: CASSITSRAGTEAFF. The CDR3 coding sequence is TGTGCCAGCAGCATAACTTCGAGGGCCGGGACTGAAGCTTTCTTT. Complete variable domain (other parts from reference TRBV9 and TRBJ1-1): DSGVTQTPKHLITATGQRVTLRCSPRSGDLSVYWYQQSLDQGLQFLIQYYNGEERAKGNILERFSAQQFPDLHSELNLSSLELGDSALYFCASSITSRAGTEAFFGQGTRLTVV.

The CDR3 reads CASRRQTSSYEQYF. CDR3 DNA: TGCGCCAGCCGTCGACAGACAAGCTCCTACGAGCAGTACTTC. The V call is TRBV5-1, the J call TRBJ2-7; TRBD1 might be the D (5 bases). The germline V and J ends were trimmed by 7 bases and 0 bases, with 14 bases remaining between them. The CDR3 length is 14 residues. The germline CDR1 and CDR2 sequences are SGHRS and YFSETQ.

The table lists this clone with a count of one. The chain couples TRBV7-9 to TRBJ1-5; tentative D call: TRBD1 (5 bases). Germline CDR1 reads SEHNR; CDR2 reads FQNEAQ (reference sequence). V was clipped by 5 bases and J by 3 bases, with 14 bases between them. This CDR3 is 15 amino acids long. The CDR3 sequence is CASSLGGDHNQPQHF. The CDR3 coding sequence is TGTGCCAGCAGCCTTGGAGGGGATCACAATCAGCCCCAGCATTTT. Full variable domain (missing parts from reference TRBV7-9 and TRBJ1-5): DTGVSQNPRHKITKRGQNVTFRCDPISEHNRLYWYRQTLGQGPEFLTYFQNEAQLEKSRLLSDRFSAERPKGSFSTLEIQRTEQGDSAMYLCASSLGGDHNQPQHFGDGTRLSIL.

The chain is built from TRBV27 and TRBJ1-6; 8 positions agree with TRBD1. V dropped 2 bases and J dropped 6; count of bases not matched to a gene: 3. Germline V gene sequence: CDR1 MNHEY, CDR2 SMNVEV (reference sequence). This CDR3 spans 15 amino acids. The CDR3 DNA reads TGTGCCAGCAGTTTAAGGACAGGGAGTAATTCACCCCTCCACTTT. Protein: CASSLRTGSNSPLHF.

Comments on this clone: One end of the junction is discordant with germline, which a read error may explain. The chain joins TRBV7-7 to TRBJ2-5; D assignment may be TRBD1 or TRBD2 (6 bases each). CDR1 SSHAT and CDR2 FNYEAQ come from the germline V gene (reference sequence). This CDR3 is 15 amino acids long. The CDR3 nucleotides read TGTGCTAGCAGCTTAAGAGGGGGAGGTCAAGAGACCCAGTACTTC. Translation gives CASSLRGGGQETQYF.

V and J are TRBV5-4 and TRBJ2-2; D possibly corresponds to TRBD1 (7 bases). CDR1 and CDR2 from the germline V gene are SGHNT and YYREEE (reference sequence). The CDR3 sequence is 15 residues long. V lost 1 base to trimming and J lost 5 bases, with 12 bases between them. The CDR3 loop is CASSLLQGRTGELFF. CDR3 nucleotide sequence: TGTGCCAGCAGCTTGCTACAGGGGAGGACCGGGGAGCTGTTTTTT.

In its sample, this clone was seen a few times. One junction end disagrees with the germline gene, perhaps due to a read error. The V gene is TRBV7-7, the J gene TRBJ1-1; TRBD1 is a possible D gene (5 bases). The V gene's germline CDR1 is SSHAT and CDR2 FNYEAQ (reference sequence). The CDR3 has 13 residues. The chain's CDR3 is CASSQDINTEAFF. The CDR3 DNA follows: TGTGCTAGCAGCCAGGACATCAACACTGAAGCTTTCTTT.

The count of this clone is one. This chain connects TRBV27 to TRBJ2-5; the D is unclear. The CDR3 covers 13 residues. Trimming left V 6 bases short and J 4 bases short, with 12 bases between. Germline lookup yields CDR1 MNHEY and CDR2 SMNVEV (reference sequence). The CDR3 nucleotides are TGTGCCAGCAGAAGAGTCCCCCCAGAGACCCAGTACTTC. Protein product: CASRRVPPETQYF.